Each of the 2 T cell receptor beta chains below was sequenced from the same sample in a study of cytomegalovirus exposure and HLA in healthy donors. PCR involved 60 Vbeta and 13 Jbeta primers. Clones were read by immunoSEQ multiplex PCR, and TCRdb kept only the in-frame ones, dropping some. This sample has 150,000 to 200,000 clones; 75% to 85% occur once, and the top ten carry about 2.2%. The sample comprised PBMCs. The receptor set was obtained from a woman in her 50s in good health and CMV-seronegative.

The genes are TRBV28 and TRBJ2-2; no clear D gene. Germline assignment: CDR1 MDHEN and CDR2 SYDVKM. Trimming took off 3 bases at V and 5 bases at J, with 4 bases between the two ends. This CDR3 has 12 amino acids. This CDR3 reads CASSFGTGELFF. The CDR3 nucleotides read TGTGCCAGCAGTTTCGGGACCGGGGAGCTGTTTTTT.

The chain employs TRBV5-1 and TRBJ2-5; 7 nucleotides line up with TRBD2. Germline CDR1 and CDR2: SGHRS and YFSETQ. There are 15 residues in the CDR3. V dropped 0 bases and J dropped 7; count of bases not matched to a gene: 9. CDR3 sequence (DNA): TGCGCCAGCAGCTTGGAGGCTAGCGGTACTGGGACCCAGTACTTC. It yields the protein CASSLEASGTGTQYF.